The rows below give T cell receptor beta chains drawn from one sample of a study of radiotherapy plus CTLA-4 blockade in lung cancer. TCRdb's copy holds only in-frame clones and misses some; the assay was immunoSEQ multiplex PCR. The sample has about 95,000 clones, about 83% seen once. Here the sequenced sample was peripheral blood, taken from a patient treated with radiotherapy plus ipilimumab. These receptors were obtained from a human donor with non-small cell lung cancer who had stable disease on radiotherapy plus ipilimumab. The CDR3 runs from the conserved cysteine through the conserved F or W. A D gene is named only where the DNA matches it firmly. Size is stated for part of the rows, as once, few or many counts, or as a class when the clone is expanded.

D	V	J	size	CDR3	DNA
-	TRBV9	TRBJ1-2	-	CASSADPYGGSSGYTF	TGTGCCAGCAGCGCAGACCCGTACGGAGGTTCGAGTGGCTACACCTTC
-	TRBV14	TRBJ2-1	-	CASSQVAVRGNEQFF	TGTGCCAGCAGCCAAGTCGCGGTTAGGGGGAATGAGCAGTTCTTC
TRBD2	TRBV28	TRBJ2-7	-	CASSSLAGNTYEQYF	TGTGCCAGCAGTTCCTTAGCGGGAAATACCTACGAGCAGTACTTC
TRBD1	TRBV6-6	TRBJ2-5	-	CASSFQLGGPQETQYF	TGTGCCAGCAGTTTCCAACTAGGGGGCCCGCAAGAGACCCAGTACTTC
-	TRBV28	TRBJ1-6	-	CASRLEGVSPLHF	TGTGCCAGCAGGTTAGAGGGGGTTTCACCCCTCCACTTT
-	TRBV19	TRBJ2-5	-	CASRGGPGGTQYF	TGTGCCAGTAGGGGGGGACCCGGCGGGACCCAGTACTTC
-	TRBV7-3	TRBJ2-7	few	CASSLVWTSSYEQYF	TGTGCCAGCAGCTTAGTATGGACTTCCTCCTACGAGCAGTACTTC
TRBD2	TRBV7-6	TRBJ2-2	-	CASSLAGTSGFTGELFF	TGTGCCAGCAGCTTAGCCGGGACTAGCGGATTCACCGGGGAGCTGTTTTTT
-	TRBV28	TRBJ1-5	few	CASSLSLQPQHF	TGTGCCAGCAGTTTGAGTCTTCAGCCCCAGCATTTT
-	TRBV2	TRBJ2-1	-	CASVGSGTGEQFF	TGTGCCAGCGTGGGATCAGGGACGGGTGAGCAGTTCTTC
TRBD2	TRBV7-2	TRBJ2-3	-	CASSGLAASTDTQYF	TGTGCCAGCAGCGGACTAGCGGCTAGCACAGATACGCAGTATTTT
-	TRBV4-1	TRBJ2-5	-	CASSLGQQETQYF	TGCGCCAGCAGCCTTGGACAGCAAGAGACCCAGTACTTC
TRBD2	TRBV2	TRBJ2-2	-	CASSIRGGGSAGELFF	TGTGCCAGCAGTATCCGCGGGGGGGGCTCAGCCGGGGAGCTGTTTTTT
TRBD1	TRBV14	TRBJ2-1	-	CASSQIIPRPGQGDYNEQFF	TGTGCCAGCAGCCAAATTATACCGAGGCCGGGACAGGGGGACTACAATGAGCAGTTCTTC
-	TRBV28	TRBJ1-1	-	CASSLWVGGGTEAFF	TGTGCCAGCAGTTTGTGGGTTGGGGGGGGCACTGAAGCTTTCTTT
-	TRBV30	TRBJ2-3	-	CAWSAGQTDTQYF	TGTGCCTGGAGTGCCGGACAGACAGATACGCAGTATTTT
-	TRBV7-2	TRBJ2-2	-	CASSLEGTNTGELFF	TGTGCCAGCAGCCTAGAGGGTACGAACACCGGGGAGCTGTTTTTT
TRBD2	TRBV7-9	TRBJ2-3	-	CASSFSGGRSDTQYF	TGTGCCAGCAGCTTTTCGGGAGGGAGGTCAGATACGCAGTATTTT
TRBD2	TRBV7-2	TRBJ2-4	-	CASSLGSSGGRNIQYF	TGTGCCAGCAGCTTAGGTTCTAGCGGGGGGAGAAACATTCAGTACTTC
TRBD1	TRBV7-2	TRBJ2-7	-	CASAASETGSREQYF	TGTGCCAGCGCCGCATCGGAGACAGGGTCCCGCGAGCAGTACTTC
-	TRBV6-5	TRBJ1-6	-	CASSYALSYNSPLHF	TGTGCCAGCAGTTACGCCCTCTCCTATAATTCACCCCTCCACTTT
-	TRBV2	TRBJ2-5	-	CASSEDRTQYF	TGTGCCAGCAGTGAAGATAGGACCCAGTACTTC
TRBD1	TRBV7-2	TRBJ2-2	-	CASSRTGQTGELFF	TGTGCCAGCAGCCGGACAGGGCAAACCGGGGAGCTGTTTTTT
TRBD2	TRBV10-2	TRBJ2-1	-	CASRQLAGGPYEQFF	TGCGCCAGCAGGCAACTAGCGGGAGGGCCCTATGAGCAGTTCTTC
TRBD1	TRBV18	TRBJ2-5	once	CASSSTQDRGRETQYF	TGTGCCAGCTCCTCCACCCAGGACAGGGGACGGGAGACCCAGTACTTC
-	TRBV30	TRBJ2-5	-	CAWTGNQETQYF	TGTGCCTGGACAGGGAATCAAGAGACCCAGTACTTC
-	TRBV7-6	TRBJ2-2	-	CASSLAGRNTGELFF	TGTGCCAGCAGCTTAGCAGGCAGAAACACCGGGGAGCTGTTTTTT
-	TRBV7-3	TRBJ2-3	-	CASSFTGGEDSDTQYF	TGTGCCAGCAGCTTCACAGGGGGGGAGGACTCAGATACGCAGTATTTT
-	TRBV28	TRBJ1-5	-	CASSLLGQVQPQHF	TGTGCCAGCAGTTTATTAGGCCAGGTTCAGCCCCAGCATTTT
-	TRBV6-4	TRBJ2-1	once	CASSETGGGEQFF	TGTGCCAGCAGTGAGACCGGGGGTGGTGAGCAGTTCTTC
-	TRBV10-3	TRBJ1-6	few	CAISEFGTNSPLHF	TGTGCCATCAGTGAGTTCGGGACGAATTCACCCCTCCACTTT
-	TRBV9	TRBJ1-1	-	CASSVVRGSGTEAFF	TGTGCCAGCAGCGTAGTTCGGGGCTCTGGGACTGAAGCTTTCTTT
-	TRBV6-1	TRBJ1-6	-	CASKDWATNSPLHF	TGTGCCAGCAAGGATTGGGCCACCAATTCACCCCTCCACTTT
TRBD2	TRBV6-6	TRBJ2-7	-	CASSYSTSEVYEQYF	TGTGCCAGCAGTTACTCAACTAGCGAGGTCTACGAGCAGTACTTC
-	TRBV14	TRBJ2-5	-	CASSQREVGLIGLETQYF	TGTGCCAGCAGCCAACGGGAAGTGGGCCTAATAGGGCTAGAGACCCAGTACTTC
-	TRBV27	TRBJ1-1	-	CASILRPGNTEAFF	TGTGCCAGCATCCTTCGACCAGGGAACACTGAAGCTTTCTTT
TRBD1	TRBV7-6	TRBJ1-4	few	CASSLNRGRREKLFF	TGTGCCAGCAGCTTAAACAGGGGGAGGAGGGAAAAACTGTTTTTT
TRBD1	TRBV30	TRBJ2-7	-	CAWGGQGQSYEQYF	TGTGCCTGGGGGGGACAGGGCCAGTCCTACGAGCAGTACTTC
-	TRBV6-1	TRBJ1-6	-	CASSPTGGNSPLHF	TGTGCCAGCAGCCCGACAGGAGGTAATTCACCCCTCCACTTT
-	TRBV5-6	TRBJ1-4	-	CASRFRGAATNEKLFF	TGTGCCAGCAGATTCCGCGGAGCAGCAACTAATGAAAAACTGTTTTTT
-	TRBV10-2	TRBJ2-7	few	CASSETGRYEQYF	TGCGCCAGCAGTGAAACGGGCCGCTACGAGCAGTACTTC
TRBD1	TRBV10-2	TRBJ2-5	-	CASTSRTGRETQYF	TGCGCCAGCACCTCCCGGACAGGGAGGGAGACCCAGTACTTC
-	TRBV10-2	TRBJ1-3	-	CASSVSGSSGNTIYF	TGCGCCAGCAGTGTATCCGGTAGCTCTGGAAACACCATATATTTT
TRBD2	TRBV7-2	TRBJ2-1	-	CASSLRLAGRFVNNEQFF	TGTGCCAGCAGCTTAAGACTAGCGGGGCGCTTTGTCAACAATGAGCAGTTCTTC
-	TRBV18	TRBJ1-1	-	CASSLDRNTEAFF	TGTGCCAGCTCTTTGGACAGAAACACTGAAGCTTTCTTT
TRBD2	TRBV28	TRBJ2-7	-	CASSTGTRPSYEQYF	TGTGCCAGCAGCACGGGGACTAGACCATCCTACGAGCAGTACTTC
TRBD1	TRBV5-4	TRBJ1-5	-	CASSLQGSGQPQHF	TGTGCCAGCAGCTTACAGGGGAGTGGTCAGCCCCAGCATTTT
TRBD2	TRBV7-3	TRBJ2-1	-	CASSLRGGRGSEQFF	TGTGCCAGCAGCTTAAGGGGCGGGAGAGGCAGTGAGCAGTTCTTC
TRBD1	TRBV28	TRBJ1-2	few	CASSLTGFEGNYGYTF	TGTGCCAGCAGCTTGACAGGGTTCGAGGGTAACTATGGCTACACCTTC